This T cell receptor (beta chain) originates from a study of shared clonotypes between healthy human individuals. The table came from immunoSEQ multiplex PCR; TCRdb's copy has only in-frame clones and leaves some out. The data show approximately 530,000 clones, roughly 95% seen once. General study results and limits: Non-shared clonotypes displayed generation probabilities falling below those of clonotypes present in all four donors.

A note on this clone: Its antigen is not identified.

The CDR3 runs 14 residues. The specimen was naive CD4+ T cells sorted from blood. Subset indicated: CD45RA+ positively selected. The V and J genes are TRBV21-1 and TRBJ2-5; TRBD2, the table's D call, was not compared with the DNA. TRBV21-1 counts as a pseudogene. The origin of this receptor is a woman younger than 45 in good health. The CDR3 protein is CASSKLRGLETQYF. The CDR3 DNA sequence: TGTGCCAGCAGCAAACTACGGGGTTTAGAGACCCAGTACTTC.